This TCR beta chain emerged from a study of blood T cell repertoires in COVID-19. The protocol was immunoSEQ multiplex PCR, while the TCRdb copy is restricted to in-frame clones and leaves out a portion. The data hold tens of thousands of clones, with 88% observed a single time. Germline lookup yields CDR1 KGHDR and CDR2 SFDVKD. CDR3 length: 15 amino acids. Trimming at V came to 9 bases and at J to 5 bases, leaving 6 bases not matched to a gene. This clonotype was obtained from a woman in her 70s with acute or convalescent COVID-19. The sequenced sample was peripheral blood. The chain uses TRBV24-1 and TRBJ2-1; TRBD2 matches at 13 bases. CDR3 sequence reads: CATAGTSGKNNEQFF. The CDR3 bases are TGTGCCACCGCCGGGACTAGCGGGAAGAACAATGAGCAGTTCTTC.